This TCR beta chain stems from a study of Graves' ophthalmopathy and Graves' hyperthyroidism. General observations from the study: Built on 13 signatures, a model told ophthalmopathy apart from stable hyperthyroidism with 85% to 90% sensitivity and around 80% specificity.

The CDR3 is made up of 15 amino acids. The V gene end was trimmed by 3 bases and the J gene end by 11 bases; junction bases not matched to a gene: 10. Germline lookup yields CDR1 SGHRS and CDR2 YFSETQ. The TCR beta CDR3 regions underwent amplification from RNA transcripts. A first-round RT-PCR used HTBI primers, followed by a second-round multiplex PCR. TCRdb re-derived calls from the multiplex PCR reads in MiXCR, one entry per CDR3 protein. The sample has some 750,000 distinct CDR3 sequences, roughly 41% seen once. In this sample, this clonotype turned up once. Its antigen is still unknown. The rearrangement uses TRBV5-1 and TRBJ2-6, with TRBD1 identical over 8 bases. The sequence derives from an adult man with Graves' ophthalmopathy. The material sequenced was peripheral blood. The CDR3 is CASSSTGTGYDVLTF. CDR3 sequence (DNA): TGCGCCAGCAGCTCCACCGGGACAGGCTATGACGTCCTGACTTTC.